Described below is a single T cell receptor beta chain sequence and its context. The antigen is undetermined. Libraries were prepared by immunoSEQ multiplex PCR; TCRdb keeps only in-frame clonotypes and omits some of them. Seen here are about 180,000 clones, around 84% observed once, and the top ten hold about 17%. This specimen comes from a study of cytomegalovirus exposure and HLA in healthy donors. Study-level points and caveats: It was found in a later analysis that first-cohort TCR clusters tended to co-occur in the 120 validation repertoires. Most TCR sequences showed up rarely, but some public TCRs showed up in many donors.

The CDR3 contains 14 residues. The V gene lost 5 bases and the J gene lost 4 bases, with 14 bases spanning the gap. The germline gives CDR1 SNHLY, CDR2 FYNNEI. J is TRBJ2-5 and V is TRBV2; D perhaps matches TRBD1 (6 bases). The sequence derives from a man aged 18 to 29 in good health and CMV-seropositive. Sequencing used PBMCs. The CDR3, as DNA: TGTGCCAGCAGTCGGGACACTGGTACAGAGACCCAGTACTTC. Its protein product is CASSRDTGTETQYF.